Following are 26 T cell receptor beta chains from one sample sequenced in a study of neurological immune-mediated disorders. TCRdb re-called the 5' RACE reads with MiXCR, one entry per CDR3 protein. This table holds roughly 70,000 distinct CDR3 sequences, less than 5.5% found once. The sequenced material came from PBMCs. All receptors come from a woman younger than 45 with multiple sclerosis.

This clonotype appeared many times. At one end the junction does not follow the germline gene, possibly because of a read error. J is TRBJ1-6 and V is TRBV12-3 or TRBV12-4; 9 positions match TRBD1. CDR3 length equals 15 residues. The CDR3: CASSQGGQGRSPLNF. DNA for the CDR3: TGTGCCAGCAGTCAAGGCGGACAGGGGCGATCACCCCTCAACTTT.

Ten or more counts support this clonotype. This sequence joins TRBV28 and TRBJ1-5; D is possibly TRBD1 (5 bases). The ends were cut back, 6 bases at V and 2 bases at J, with 11 bases in the middle. The CDR3 covers 14 residues. Germline values: CDR1 MDHEN, CDR2 SYDVKM. CDR3 DNA sequence: TGTGCCAGCAGCAGTCTAGGGGGCAATCAGCCCCAGCATTTT. Its translation is CASSSLGGNQPQHF.

There are a few counts of this clonotype. The genes are TRBV4-2 and TRBJ2-7; D is possibly TRBD2 (6 bases). This CDR3 has 14 amino acids. V was pared by 3 bases and J by 0 bases, with 9 bases between. Germline assignment: CDR1 LGHNA and CDR2 YNFKEQ. For the CDR3, the DNA is TGTGCCAGCAGCCACCCCGGGGGCTCCTACGAGCAGTACTTC. Protein sequence: CASSHPGGSYEQYF.

The gene calls are TRBV15 and TRBJ2-5; D call uncertain. CDR1 LNHNV and CDR2 YYDKDF come from the germline V gene (reference sequence). CDR3 length: 17 residues. The V end lost 3 bases, the J end lost 0 bases, and 17 bases lay between the germline ends. The CDR3 spells CATSRGRQVSYQETQYF. The CDR3 region has the DNA TGTGCCACCAGCAGGGGTCGGCAGGTTTCGTACCAAGAGACCCAGTACTTC.

This clonotype was counted a single time. The CDR3, as DNA: TGTGCCAGCAGGTCTACGCAGGGGGCCGGAAACACCATATATTTT. It codes for CASRSTQGAGNTIYF. V gene TRBV27 combines with J gene TRBJ1-3; 8 positions match TRBD1. The CDR3 is 15 amino acids. Unmatched junction bases numbered 8, after V lost 6 bases and J lost 4 bases. Germline CDR1 is MNHEY and CDR2 is SMNVEV (reference sequence).

This clonotype was picked up many times. The chain combines TRBV5-5 with TRBJ1-2; D gene unclear. The germline V and J ends were trimmed by 2 bases and 8 bases, with 10 bases remaining between them. The CDR3 is 12 amino acids. The germline gives CDR1 SGHKS, CDR2 YYEKEE (reference sequence). The CDR3 DNA reads as TGTGCCAGCAGCTTTGTTAACGGGGGCTACACCTTC. Its protein product is CASSFVNGGYTF.

This clonotype was counted at least ten times. The V gene is TRBV7-2, the J gene TRBJ2-7; TRBD2 agrees at 7 bases. The CDR3 is 12 amino acids. Trimming removed 5 bases from V and 4 bases from J; junction bases left unmatched: 2. Germline V gives CDR1 SGHTA, CDR2 FQGNSA. CDR3 sequence reads: CASSRGGYEQYF. The CDR3 region has the DNA TGTGCCAGCAGCCGCGGGGGTTACGAGCAGTACTTC.

The V gene is TRBV20-1, the J gene TRBJ2-6; tentatively, D is TRBD1 or TRBD2 (6 bases each). There are 17 residues in the CDR3. The ends were cut back, 5 bases at V and 0 bases at J, with 17 bases in the middle. Per germline, CDR1 DFQATT and CDR2 SNEGSKA (reference sequence). CDR3 coding DNA: TGCAGTGCTCACCAGGGGACTGGGAGCTCTGGGGCCAACGTCCTGACTTTC. Translating it yields CSAHQGTGSSGANVLTF.

In this sample, this clonotype turned up many times. The J gene is TRBJ2-3, the V gene TRBV5-1, with 8 positions matching TRBD1. Germline assignment: CDR1 SGHRS and CDR2 YFSETQ. This CDR3 comprises 14 residues. V lost 6 bases and J lost 2; bases outside the gene matches: 5. The CDR3 bases are TGCGCCAGCAACGGACAGGGATACACAGATACGCAGTATTTT. Residues: CASNGQGYTDTQYF. The variable domain in full, with the rest retrieved from reference TRBV5-1 and TRBJ2-3, is KAGVTQTPRYLIKTRGQQVTLSCSPISGHRSVSWYQQTPGQGLQFLFEYFSETQRNKGNFPGRFSGRQFSNSRSEMNVSTLELGDSALYLCASNGQGYTDTQYFGPGTRLTVL.

This clonotype appeared many times. The chain couples TRBV20-1 to TRBJ2-1; TRBD1 agrees at 7 bases. Germline V lookup: CDR1 DFQATT, CDR2 SNEGSKA (reference sequence). Germline trimming cut 0 bases from V and 9 bases from J; bases unmatched to any gene: 5. The CDR3 extends over 13 amino acids. The CDR3 DNA reads as TGCAGTGCTAGAGATGACAGGGCAAGTGAGCAGTTCTTC. This encodes CSARDDRASEQFF.

This clonotype showed up many times. The chain carries TRBV5-1 and TRBJ1-1; TRBD1 might be the D (6 bases). The CDR3 is made up of 16 amino acids. The V end was cut by 3 bases, the J end by 0 bases, with 15 bases between. In germline, CDR1 is SGHRS, CDR2 YFSETQ. The CDR3 DNA follows: TGCGCCAGCAGCTGGAAGGACAGCACCATGAACACTGAAGCTTTCTTT. Its translation is CASSWKDSTMNTEAFF.

This clonotype was detected many times. This chain connects TRBV7-2 to TRBJ2-2; D is uncertain. The ends were cut back, 0 bases at V and 7 bases at J, with 12 bases in the middle. The CDR3 loop spans 15 amino acids. CDR1 and CDR2 (germline): SGHTA, FQGNSA. CDR3 region: CASSLAPSLYGELFF. The DNA for the CDR3 is TGTGCCAGCAGCTTAGCCCCCTCCCTTTACGGGGAGCTGTTTTTT.

Many counts were recorded for this clonotype. The rearrangement joins TRBV5-1 to TRBJ1-1; 8 bases map to TRBD1. The J segment lost 1 base and the V segment lost 0 bases, leaving 2 bases of the junction unmatched. This CDR3 comprises 15 residues. Per germline, CDR1 SGHRS and CDR2 YFSETQ. The CDR3 here is CASSLADRANTEAFF. The CDR3 region has the DNA TGCGCCAGCAGCTTGGCGGACAGGGCGAACACTGAAGCTTTCTTT.

This clonotype was recorded many times. The V call is TRBV5-5, the J call TRBJ1-1; TRBD1 might be the D (5 bases). The CDR3 runs 14 residues. Germline V lookup: CDR1 SGHKS, CDR2 YYEKEE (reference sequence). Trimming took off 0 bases at V and 8 bases at J, with 14 bases between the two ends. The CDR3 region is CASSLEPGQFEAFF. In nucleotides, the CDR3 is TGTGCCAGCAGCTTGGAACCAGGGCAGTTCGAAGCTTTCTTT.

The sample holds a few counts of this clonotype. This rearrangement joins TRBV5-1 to TRBJ2-1; D ambiguous. V was pared by 4 bases and J by 6 bases, with 11 bases between. The V gene's germline CDR1 is SGHRS and CDR2 YFSETQ. The CDR3 has 13 amino acids. This CDR3 is CASSIGIANEQFF. CDR3 bases: TGCGCCAGCAGCATAGGAATAGCCAATGAGCAGTTCTTC. Complete variable domain (other parts from reference TRBV5-1 and TRBJ2-1): KAGVTQTPRYLIKTRGQQVTLSCSPISGHRSVSWYQQTPGQGLQFLFEYFSETQRNKGNFPGRFSGRQFSNSRSEMNVSTLELGDSALYLCASSIGIANEQFFGPGTRLTVL.

This clonotype was seen repeatedly, ten times or more. The rearrangement uses TRBV7-2 and TRBJ2-5; D unclear. The V end lost 3 bases, the J end lost 3 bases, and 11 bases lay between the germline ends. The CDR3 runs 14 residues. The germline gives CDR1 SGHTA, CDR2 FQGNSA. CDR3: CASSLGFGKETQYF. The CDR3 DNA sequence: TGTGCCAGCAGCTTGGGGTTTGGTAAAGAGACCCAGTACTTC. The full variable domain, with the rest looked up from reference TRBV7-2 and TRBJ2-5, is GAGVSQSPSNKVTEKGKDVELRCDPISGHTALYWYRQSLGQGLEFLIYFQGNSAPDKSGLPSDRFSAERTGGSVSTLTIQRTQQEDSAVYLCASSLGFGKETQYFGPGTRLLVL.

This clonotype was seen many times. The rearrangement uses TRBV7-2 and TRBJ2-5; 7 bases agree with TRBD1. Trimming removed 6 bases from V and 5 bases from J; junction bases left unmatched: 12. Germline V lookup: CDR1 SGHTA, CDR2 FQGNSA. This CDR3 spans 15 amino acids. The CDR3 DNA reads as TGTGCCAGCAGAACACCCGCAGGGGGTTGGGAGACCCAGTACTTC. It translates to CASRTPAGGWETQYF.

This clonotype was counted ten times or more. The chain couples TRBV12-3 or TRBV12-4 to TRBJ2-1; TRBD2 matches 11 bases. V lost 5 bases to trimming and J lost 9 bases; unmatched junction nucleotides: 12. The CDR3 consists of 16 residues. CDR3 sequence (DNA): TGTGCCAGCAGTACACCACTTAGCGGGGGGGAGGGTGAGCAGTTCTTC. Protein: CASSTPLSGGEGEQFF.

At least ten counts were recorded for this clonotype. The J gene is TRBJ2-1, the V gene TRBV10-3; 16 bases fit TRBD2. The junction had 12 bases not matched to a gene; V was cut back by 6 bases and J by 7 bases. Germline V lookup: CDR1 ENHRY, CDR2 SYGVKD. There are 18 residues in the CDR3. The CDR3 here is CAIRIGGTSGGAGNEQFF. In nucleotides, the CDR3 is TGTGCCATCAGGATTGGTGGGACTAGCGGGGGGGCGGGAAATGAGCAGTTCTTC.

This clonotype was picked up many times. The chain has TRBV6-5 and TRBJ1-5; possible D gene TRBD1, 5 bases. Germline loops: CDR1 MNHEY, CDR2 SVGAGI. Deletions cut 6 bases from V and 5 bases from J, with 17 bases between. The length of the CDR3 is 15 residues. The CDR3 reads CASRYALDRDQPQHF. In DNA, the CDR3 is TGTGCCAGCAGATACGCTTTAGACAGAGATCAGCCCCAGCATTTT.

In the case of this clonotype: A junction end diverges from the germline sequence, so it may reflect a read error. V gene TRBV4-2 combines with J gene TRBJ1-6, with a tentative D call TRBD1 (5 bases). Germline CDR1 and CDR2: LGHNA and YNFKEQ. The length of the CDR3 is 18 residues. The CDR3 sequence: CACSQANRSHSYNSPIHF. CDR3 coding DNA: TGTGCCTGCAGCCAGGCGAACAGGAGCCACTCCTATAATTCACCCATCCACTTT.

This clonotype showed up many times. The chain joins TRBV6-6 to TRBJ1-2, with TRBD1 matching 7 bases. After removal of 5 bases from V and 3 bases from J, the junction contained 9 bases not matched to a gene. Germline V gives CDR1 MNHNY, CDR2 SVGAGI (reference sequence). There are 15 residues in the CDR3. The CDR3 DNA follows: TGTGCCAGCAGTGCCAGCCCTACAGGGGACTATGGCTACACCTTC. It encodes CASSASPTGDYGYTF.

This clonotype was detected ten times or more. The CDR3 loop reads CASSFGAGLNEKLFF. The CDR3, as DNA: TGTGCCAGCAGTTTTGGGGCAGGACTAAATGAAAAACTGTTTTTT. The chain employs TRBV28 and TRBJ1-4; a possible D gene is TRBD1 (5 bases). Per the germline V gene, CDR1 is MDHEN and CDR2 is SYDVKM. CDR3 length: 15 amino acids. Trimming pared 3 bases from V and 5 bases from J, leaving 13 bases between.

With respect to this clonotype: This may be a read error: a much more frequent sequence differs by one nucleotide. This rearrangement joins TRBV10-1 to TRBJ1-5, with TRBD1 matching over 8 bases. Germline assignment: CDR1 WNHNN and CDR2 SYGVQD (reference sequence). The junction had 6 bases not matched to a gene; V was cut back by 3 bases and J by 2 bases. The CDR3 runs 16 residues. The CDR3 DNA reads as TGCGCCAGCAGTGACGGGACAGGCACCGGCAATCAGCCCCAGCATTTT. It encodes CASSDGTGTGNQPQHF.

This clonotype has more than one count but fewer than ten. This rearrangement joins TRBV7-8 to TRBJ1-2, with D maybe TRBD1 (6 bases). The V and J ends lost 2 bases and 5 bases respectively, with 12 bases between them. The CDR3 runs to 14 residues. Germline loops: CDR1 SGHVS, CDR2 FQNEAQ. The CDR3 DNA follows: TGTGCCAGCAGCTTAATCGCAGGGGTATATGGCTACACCTTC. It translates to CASSLIAGVYGYTF.

This clonotype was detected many times. The rearrangement joins TRBV20-1 to TRBJ2-1; 10 bases align to TRBD1. The V gene end was trimmed by 1 base and the J gene end by 4 bases; junction bases not matched to a gene: 13. This CDR3 has 18 residues. CDR1 and CDR2 from the germline V gene are DFQATT and SNEGSKA (reference sequence). The CDR3 reads CSARVIFNPGQGYNEQFF. CDR3 in DNA: TGCAGTGCTAGAGTTATATTCAATCCGGGACAGGGGTACAATGAGCAGTTCTTC.